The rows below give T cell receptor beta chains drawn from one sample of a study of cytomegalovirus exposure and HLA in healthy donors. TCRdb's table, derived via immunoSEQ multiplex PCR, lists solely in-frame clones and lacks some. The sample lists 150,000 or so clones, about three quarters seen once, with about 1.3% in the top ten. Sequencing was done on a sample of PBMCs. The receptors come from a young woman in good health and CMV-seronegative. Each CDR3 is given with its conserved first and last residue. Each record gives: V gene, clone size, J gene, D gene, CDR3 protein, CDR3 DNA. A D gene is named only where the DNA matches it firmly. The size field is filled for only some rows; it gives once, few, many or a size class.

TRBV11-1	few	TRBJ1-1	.	CASSLSSVPEAFF	TGTGCCAGCAGCTTGAGTAGCGTCCCTGAAGCTTTCTTT
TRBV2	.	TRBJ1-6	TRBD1	CASGQESSYNSPLHF	TGTGCCAGCGGACAGGAGAGCTCCTATAATTCACCCCTCCACTTT
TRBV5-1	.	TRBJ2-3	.	CASFWSGASTDTQYF	TGCGCCAGCTTTTGGTCAGGGGCTAGCACAGATACGCAGTATTTT
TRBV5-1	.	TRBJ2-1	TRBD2	CASSQGLAGTNEQFF	TGCGCCAGCAGCCAGGGACTAGCGGGCACAAATGAGCAGTTCTTC
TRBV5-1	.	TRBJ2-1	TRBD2	CASSLGLAGGDEQFF	TGCGCCAGCAGCTTGGGGCTAGCGGGGGGGGATGAGCAGTTCTTC
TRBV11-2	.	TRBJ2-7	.	CASSLVRTYEQYF	TGTGCCAGCAGCTTAGTCAGGACCTACGAGCAGTACTTC
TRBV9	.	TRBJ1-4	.	CASSRLGMNNEKLFF	TGTGCCAGCAGCCGACTAGGGATGAATAATGAAAAACTGTTTTTT
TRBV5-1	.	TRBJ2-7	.	CASSMGDKGNEQYF	TGCGCCAGCAGCATGGGGGACAAGGGTAACGAGCAGTACTTC
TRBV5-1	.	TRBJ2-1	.	CASSLDKEQFF	TGCGCCAGCAGCTTGGACAAGGAGCAGTTCTTC
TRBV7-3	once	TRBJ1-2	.	CASSLGAGATNYGYTF	TGTGCCAGCAGCTTAGGTGCAGGGGCGACTAACTATGGCTACACCTTC
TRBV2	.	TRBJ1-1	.	CASSREGGLQLEAFF	TGTGCCAGCTCCCGGGAGGGGGGCTTACAACTTGAAGCTTTCTTT
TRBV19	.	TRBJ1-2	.	CASSIVGSGYTF	TGTGCCAGTAGTATCGTCGGGAGTGGCTACACCTTC
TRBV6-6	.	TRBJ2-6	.	CATPLGPSSGANVLTF	TGTGCCACCCCCCTTGGGCCGAGCTCTGGGGCCAACGTCCTGACTTTC
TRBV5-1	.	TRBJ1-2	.	CASSLGHTGINGYTF	TGCGCCAGCAGCTTGGGCCATACAGGGATCAACGGCTACACCTTC
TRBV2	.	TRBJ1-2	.	CASSVVQLYGYTF	TGTGCCAGCAGTGTCGTACAGCTCTATGGCTACACCTTC
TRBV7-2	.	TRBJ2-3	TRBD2	CASSAQAGEVADTQYF	TGTGCCAGCAGCGCCCAAGCGGGGGAGGTCGCAGATACGCAGTATTTT
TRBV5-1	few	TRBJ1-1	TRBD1	CASSPYRGSLRYTEAFF	TGCGCCAGCAGCCCCTACAGGGGGTCGCTTAGGTACACTGAAGCTTTCTTT
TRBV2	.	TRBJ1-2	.	CASTAERVYGYTF	TGTGCCAGCACGGCAGAACGGGTCTATGGCTACACCTTC
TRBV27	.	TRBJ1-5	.	CASSSRVGGYQPQHF	TGTGCCAGCAGTTCCCGAGTCGGGGGGTATCAGCCCCAGCATTTT
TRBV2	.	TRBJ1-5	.	CASSDIGNQPQHF	TGTGCCAGCAGTGACATAGGCAATCAGCCCCAGCATTTT
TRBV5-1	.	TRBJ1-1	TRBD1	CASSLEGQALEAFF	TGCGCCAGCAGCTTGGAGGGACAGGCCCTTGAAGCTTTCTTT
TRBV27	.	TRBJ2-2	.	CASSQNTGELFF	TGTGCCAGCAGTCAGAACACCGGGGAGCTGTTTTTT
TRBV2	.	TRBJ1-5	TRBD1	CASTGSGQGGQPQHF	TGTGCCAGCACCGGCAGTGGACAGGGAGGTCAGCCCCAGCATTTT
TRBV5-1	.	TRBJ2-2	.	CASSLLGPGNTGELFF	TGCGCCAGCAGCCTCCTGGGGCCGGGGAACACCGGGGAGCTGTTTTTT
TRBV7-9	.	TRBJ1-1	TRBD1	CSSSPSQPQGQGAAFF	TGTTCCAGCAGCCCTAGCCAACCTCAGGGACAGGGGGCTGCTTTCTTT
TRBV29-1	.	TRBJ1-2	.	CSVGLMGGSGGYTF	TGCAGCGTTGGCCTTATGGGGGGATCGGGCGGCTACACCTTC
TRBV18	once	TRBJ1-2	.	CASSPDRANYGYTF	TGTGCCAGCTCACCGGACAGAGCTAACTATGGCTACACCTTC
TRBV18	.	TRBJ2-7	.	CASSRDEGTYEQYF	TGTGCCAGCTCTAGGGATGAGGGTACCTACGAGCAGTACTTC